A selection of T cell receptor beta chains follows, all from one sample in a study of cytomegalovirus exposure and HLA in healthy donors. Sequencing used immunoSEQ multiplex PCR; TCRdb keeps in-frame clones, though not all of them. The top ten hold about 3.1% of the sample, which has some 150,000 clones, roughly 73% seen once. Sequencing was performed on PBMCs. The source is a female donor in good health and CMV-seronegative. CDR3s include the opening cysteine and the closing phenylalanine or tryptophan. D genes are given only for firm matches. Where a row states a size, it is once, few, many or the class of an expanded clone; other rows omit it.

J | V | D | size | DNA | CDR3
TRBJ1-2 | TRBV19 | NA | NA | TGTGCCAGTAGTATAGTTGGGCGTACTTCAAACTATGGCTACACCTTC | CASSIVGRTSNYGYTF
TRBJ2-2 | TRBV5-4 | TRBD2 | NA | TGTGCCAGCAGCGCGGGGGGCGGGAGGGCCATTCGGGAGCTGTTTTTT | CASSAGGGRAIRELFF
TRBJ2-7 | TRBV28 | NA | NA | TGTGCCAGCAGGACAGTACCAAATACCTACGAGCAGTACTTC | CASRTVPNTYEQYF
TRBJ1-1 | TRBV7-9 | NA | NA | TGTGCCAGCAGTCCAGGGCCTACCTTGACTGAAGCTTTCTTT | CASSPGPTLTEAFF
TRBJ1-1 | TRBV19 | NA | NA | TGTGCCAGTAGTATCCCAGGGGCCCCCAACACTGAAGCTTTCTTT | CASSIPGAPNTEAFF
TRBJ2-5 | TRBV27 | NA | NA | TGTGCCAGCAGTTCCCGTCATAGGGGAGGACAAGAGACCCAGTACTTC | CASSSRHRGGQETQYF
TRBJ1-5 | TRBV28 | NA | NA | TGTGCCAGCACCCGGGGGGGGCAGGGTTTAGGCAATCAGCCCCAGCATTTT | CASTRGGQGLGNQPQHF
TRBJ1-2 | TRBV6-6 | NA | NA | TGTGCCAGCAGTCGGGAGGTTACATTAGGCTACACCTTC | CASSREVTLGYTF
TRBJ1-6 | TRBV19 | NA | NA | TGTGCCAGTACGGACAGTTATAATTCACCCCTCCACTTT | CASTDSYNSPLHF
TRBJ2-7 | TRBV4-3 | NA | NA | TGCGCCAGCAGCATCTACGGGTCCCACGAGCAGTACTTC | CASSIYGSHEQYF
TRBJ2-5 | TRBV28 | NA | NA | TGTGCCAGCAAGCAGGCCCAAGAGACCCAGTACTTC | CASKQAQETQYF
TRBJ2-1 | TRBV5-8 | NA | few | TGTGCCAGCAGCCCCCCCGACAATGAGCAGTTCTTC | CASSPPDNEQFF
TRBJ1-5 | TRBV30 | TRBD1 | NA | TGTGCCTGGAGGACAACAGGGGGCAATCAGCCCCAGCATTTT | CAWRTTGGNQPQHF
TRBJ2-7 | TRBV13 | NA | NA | TGTGCCAGCAGCTCAAGACAGCATAGGGGCGACTACGAGCAGTACTTC | CASSSRQHRGDYEQYF
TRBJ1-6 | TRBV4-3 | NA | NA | TGCGCCAGCAGCCAAAGACAGCTCTATTCACCCCTCCACTTT | CASSQRQLYSPLHF
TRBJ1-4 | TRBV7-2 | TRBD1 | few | TGTGCCAGCAGGGCCGGGACAGCTAATGAAAAACTGTTTTTT | CASRAGTANEKLFF
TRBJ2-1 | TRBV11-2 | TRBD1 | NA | TGTGCCAGCAGCTTACAGACAGGGGCCTACAATGAGCAGTTCTTC | CASSLQTGAYNEQFF
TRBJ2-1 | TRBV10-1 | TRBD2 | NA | TGCGCCAGCAGTGCTAGCGGGAGGCGGGATGAGCAGTTCTTC | CASSASGRRDEQFF
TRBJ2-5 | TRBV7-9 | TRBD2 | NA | TGTGCCAGCAGCTTAGCACTAGCGGGCCGGGAGACCCAGTACTTC | CASSLALAGRETQYF
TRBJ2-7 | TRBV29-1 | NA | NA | TGCAGCGTTGACAGAGGTGACTACGAGCAGTACTTC | CSVDRGDYEQYF
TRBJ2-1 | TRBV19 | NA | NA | TGTGCCAGTAGTCGGCAGGGTTCGTACGATGAGCAGTTCTTC | CASSRQGSYDEQFF
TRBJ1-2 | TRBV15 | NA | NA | TGTGCCACCAGCATGCGGAGGGAAGTTGGGAACACCTTC | CATSMRREVGNTF
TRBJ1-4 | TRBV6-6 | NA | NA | TGTGCCAGCAGCCCTACGGGGGGAACTAATGAAAAACTGTTTTTT | CASSPTGGTNEKLFF
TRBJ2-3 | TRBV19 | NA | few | TGTGCCAGTAGTATCGGACTGGCAGATACGCAGTATTTT | CASSIGLADTQYF